This passage covers 30 T cell receptor beta chains from one sample sequenced in a study of shared clonotypes between healthy human individuals. Using immunoSEQ multiplex PCR, the repertoire was profiled, and TCRdb retains in-frame clones only, with some absent. This sample has approximately 1.9 million clones, with around 95% found just once. Naive CD8 cells lacked CD45RO and underwent positive selection for CCR7, leaving out terminally differentiated effector memory CD45RA+ cells. The sequencing sample was made of naive CD8+ T cells from PBMCs. All receptors come from a man between 18 and 29 years old in good health. Some clones in this sample may be carry-over from other donors' samples.

The V and J genes are TRBV29-1 and TRBJ2-1; 7 positions agree with TRBD2. Germline CDR1 is SQVTM and CDR2 is ANQGSEA. V was clipped by 6 bases and J by 4 bases; unmatched bases: 6. CDR3 length: 13 residues. The CDR3 DNA sequence: TGCAGCGTGGGGAGGGAACATTACAATGAGCAGTTCTTC. Translated, it gives CSVGREHYNEQFF.

The chain combines TRBV15 with TRBJ2-7, with D tentatively TRBD1 (5 bases). Trimming stripped 5 bases from V and 9 bases from J, with 14 bases between. This CDR3 is 12 amino acids long. Germline CDR1 reads LNHNV; CDR2 reads YYDKDF (reference sequence). CDR3 DNA sequence: TGTGCCACCAGCTCCCAGGGAAGGTTGCAGTACTTC. Its protein product is CATSSQGRLQYF. The variable domain in full, with the rest retrieved from reference TRBV15 and TRBJ2-7, is DAMVIQNPRYQVTQFGKPVTLSCSQTLNHNVMYWYQQKSSQAPKLLFHYYDKDFNNEADTPDNFQSRRPNTSFCFLDIRSPGLGDTAMYLCATSSQGRLQYFGPGTRLTVT.

Points on this clone: Other nucleotide sequences in the sample specify the same CDR3. The genes are TRBV29-1 and TRBJ2-1; 7 bases match TRBD2. The CDR3 contains 12 residues. Looked up from germline, CDR1 is SQVTM and CDR2 is ANQGSEA. V was pared by 3 bases and J by 7 bases, with 3 bases of the junction left unmatched. DNA of the CDR3: TGCAGCGTTGAGGGAGGGCCGAATGAGCAGTTCTTC. It translates to CSVEGGPNEQFF.

This chain's CDR3 is CAAGQGNEQFF. Written as DNA, the CDR3 is TGTGCCGCCGGACAGGGGAATGAGCAGTTCTTC. The chain joins TRBV10-3 to TRBJ2-1; 9 bases are shared with TRBD1. The CDR3 spans 11 residues. V shed 11 bases and J 7 bases; nucleotides not matched to a gene: 3. Germline V gene sequence: CDR1 ENHRY, CDR2 SYGVKD.

The CDR3 loop is CASSPDPNYEQYF. The CDR3 DNA is TGTGCCAGCAGTCCCGACCCGAATTACGAGCAGTACTTC. The chain couples TRBV27 to TRBJ2-7; D uncertain. Trimming removed 5 bases from V and 4 bases from J, with 12 bases in between. CDR3 size: 13 residues. Germline CDR1 is MNHEY and CDR2 is SMNVEV (reference sequence).

The chain has TRBV19 and TRBJ2-7, with D perhaps matching TRBD1 (6 bases). The germline gives CDR1 LNHDA, CDR2 SQIVND (reference sequence). Trimming took 7 bases from V and 1 from J, leaving 11 bases between them. The CDR3 spans 13 residues. This CDR3 reads CASMKQGSYEQYF. Here the CDR3 DNA reads TGTGCCAGTATGAAACAGGGATCCTACGAGCAGTACTTC.

This clone was seen just once. V gene TRBV6-5 combines with J gene TRBJ1-2, with D possibly TRBD1 on 6 matching bases. Germline CDR1 reads MNHEY; CDR2 reads SVGAGI. V dropped 1 base and J dropped 5 bases, with 11 bases sitting between them. CDR3 size: 14 residues. CDR3 DNA sequence: TGTGCCAGCAGTTACTTCCAGGGGAGTTATGGCTACACCTTC. Protein: CASSYFQGSYGYTF.

J is TRBJ1-2 and V is TRBV5-4; 8 bases map to TRBD1. Trimming took 4 bases from V and 7 from J; bases not matched to a gene: 9. This CDR3 is built from 14 residues. Germline V gives CDR1 SGHNT, CDR2 YYREEE (reference sequence). In DNA, the CDR3 is TGTGCCAGCAGCCCGGACAGGGCGTTCTTTGGCTACACCTTC. Translation: CASSPDRAFFGYTF.

The chain links TRBV9 to TRBJ2-1; 7 bases fit TRBD1. CDR1 is SGDLS and CDR2 is YYNGEE in the germline V gene. The J segment lost 4 bases and the V segment lost 0 bases, leaving 7 bases of the junction unmatched. The CDR3 runs 16 residues. The DNA of the CDR3 is TGTGCCAGCAGCGTAGGGCAGGGGGTGTTGTACAATGAGCAGTTCTTC. Translation: CASSVGQGVLYNEQFF. The whole variable domain, filled in from reference TRBV9 and TRBJ2-1, reads DSGVTQTPKHLITATGQRVTLRCSPRSGDLSVYWYQQSLDQGLQFLIQYYNGEERAKGNILERFSAQQFPDLHSELNLSSLELGDSALYFCASSVGQGVLYNEQFFGPGTRLTVL.

This chain links TRBV9 with TRBJ2-1, with D perhaps TRBD2 (5 bases). Trimming took off 0 bases at V and 3 bases at J, with 13 bases between the two ends. This CDR3 is built from 16 residues. Germline V gene data show CDR1 as SGDLS and CDR2 as YYNGEE. The CDR3 DNA follows: TGTGCCAGCAGCGTAGACTCCAGCGGTCTCTACAATGAGCAGTTCTTC. It codes for CASSVDSSGLYNEQFF.

The chain recombines TRBV4-2 with TRBJ2-7, with 8 positions matching TRBD1. CDR1 and CDR2 from the germline V gene are LGHNA and YNFKEQ. The length of the CDR3 is 16 residues. Losses at the gene ends were 5 bases for V and 4 bases for J; bases not matched to a gene: 13. CDR3 in amino acids: CASSFGAAGGGYEQYF. CDR3 DNA sequence: TGTGCCAGCAGCTTCGGAGCGGCAGGGGGCGGTTACGAGCAGTACTTC.

The chain uses TRBV19 and TRBJ1-1; the D gene is possibly TRBD1 (5 bases). The V end lost 5 bases, the J end lost 6 bases, and 19 bases lay between the germline ends. Germline V gives CDR1 LNHDA, CDR2 SQIVND (reference sequence). The CDR3 has 15 residues. Here the CDR3 reads CASSQFDSPLAEAFF. The CDR3 DNA reads TGTGCCAGTAGTCAATTCGACAGTCCACTGGCTGAAGCTTTCTTT. Combining the CDR3 with reference TRBV19 and TRBJ1-1 gives the whole variable domain DGGITQSPKYLFRKEGQNVTLSCEQNLNHDAMYWYRQDPGQGLRLIYYSQIVNDFQKGDIAEGYSVSREKKESFPLTVTSAQKNPTAFYLCASSQFDSPLAEAFFGQGTRLTVV.

The chain uses TRBV4-1 and TRBJ1-4, with 8 bases lining up with TRBD1. Germline V gene data show CDR1 as MGHRA and CDR2 as YSYEKL. The CDR3 loop spans 18 amino acids. After removal of 2 bases from V and 8 bases from J, the junction contained 16 bases not matched to a gene. The CDR3 region has the DNA TGCGCCAGCAGCCAACAGCCGAGACTACAGGGGGGAGTGGAAAAACTGTTTTTT. Encoded protein: CASSQQPRLQGGVEKLFF.

In this sample, this clone turned up once. The chain couples TRBV5-6 to TRBJ2-7; D is unclear. This CDR3 region has 14 residues. V was trimmed by 1 base and J by 0 bases, leaving 8 bases between them. Germline lookup yields CDR1 SGHDT and CDR2 YYEEEE. CDR3 residues: CASSLRATSYEQYF. The CDR3 DNA reads as TGTGCCAGCAGCTTGAGGGCTACCTCCTACGAGCAGTACTTC.

The rearrangement uses TRBV9 and TRBJ2-7; 10 bases are shared with TRBD2. Germline V gene lookup returns CDR1 SGDLS and CDR2 YYNGEE. This CDR3 comprises 18 residues. Trimming cost V 0 bases and J 5 bases; bases outside gene matches: 14. CDR3 sequence reads: CASSVGRAGGSKGNEQYF. Here the CDR3 DNA reads TGTGCCAGCAGCGTAGGTAGAGCGGGAGGGTCCAAAGGAAACGAGCAGTACTTC.

The gene calls are TRBV4-1 and TRBJ1-1, with TRBD1 as a possible D gene (5 bases). Germline V gene lookup returns CDR1 MGHRA and CDR2 YSYEKL. Trimming cost V 0 bases and J 11 bases, with 19 bases left between them. The CDR3 extends over 15 amino acids. The CDR3 bases are TGCGCCAGCAGCCAAGATCTTAATGAGGGGAGAGCGGCTTTCTTT. It specifies CASSQDLNEGRAAFF.

This chain uses TRBV7-3 with TRBJ2-1, with D possibly being TRBD2 (6 bases). The CDR3 sequence is 15 residues long. CDR1 SGHTA and CDR2 FQGTGA come from the germline V gene. V dropped 5 bases and J dropped 7 bases, with 18 bases sitting between them. Here the CDR3 reads CASSLPGTGGNEQFF. CDR3 DNA: TGTGCCAGCAGCCTTCCCGGGACTGGAGGAAATGAGCAGTTCTTC. Variable domain in full (rest from reference TRBV7-3 and TRBJ2-1): GAGVSQTPSNKVTEKGKYVELRCDPISGHTALYWYRQSLGQGPEFLIYFQGTGAADDSGLPNDRFFAVRPEGSVSTLKIQRTERGDSAVYLCASSLPGTGGNEQFFGPGTRLTVL.

The rearrangement joins TRBV9 to TRBJ2-6; 7 nucleotides agree with TRBD1. V lost 3 bases to trimming and J lost 4 bases; unmatched junction nucleotides: 7. Germline values: CDR1 SGDLS, CDR2 YYNGEE. The CDR3 sequence is 16 residues long. The CDR3 region is CASSARQGSGANVLTF. CDR3 DNA: TGTGCCAGCAGCGCAAGACAGGGATCGGGGGCCAACGTCCTGACTTTC.

The chain has TRBV12-5 and TRBJ2-3; 7 positions agree with TRBD2. The germline V gene encodes CDR1 LGHNT and CDR2 FRNRAP. Losses at the gene ends were 2 bases for V and 6 bases for J; bases not matched to a gene: 11. The CDR3 covers 16 residues. In DNA, the CDR3 is TGTGCTAGTGGTTTGTACCTGGGCGGGAGACTCGATACGCAGTATTTT. This encodes CASGLYLGGRLDTQYF.

The chain employs TRBV30 and TRBJ2-7, with D possibly matching TRBD2 (5 bases). Looked up from germline, CDR1 is GTSNPN and CDR2 is SVGIG (reference sequence). This CDR3 is built from 11 residues. The germline V and J ends were trimmed by 7 bases and 6 bases, with 13 bases remaining between them. The CDR3 loop is CALRESSEQYF. As DNA, the CDR3 is TGTGCCTTACGGGAAAGTTCCGAGCAGTACTTC.

The rearrangement links TRBV29-1 to TRBJ1-1; 11 bases line up with TRBD1. CDR1 is SQVTM and CDR2 is ANQGSEA in the germline V gene. The CDR3 is made up of 14 amino acids. Trimming took 7 bases from V and 5 from J; bases not matched to a gene: 9. The chain's CDR3 is CSGGQGAKVTEAFF. As DNA, the CDR3 is TGCAGCGGTGGACAGGGGGCTAAAGTAACTGAAGCTTTCTTT.

The chain uses TRBV5-6 and TRBJ1-1; D possibly corresponds to TRBD1 (6 bases). The V and J ends lost 0 bases and 6 bases respectively, with 12 bases between them. This CDR3 is built from 14 residues. Germline V CDR1 and CDR2: SGHDT, YYEEEE. CDR3 sequence: CASSLVRGAAEAFF. DNA for the CDR3: TGTGCCAGCAGCTTGGTACGGGGGGCGGCTGAAGCTTTCTTT. Full variable domain (remainder filled in from reference TRBV5-6 and TRBJ1-1): DAGVTQSPTHLIKTRGQQVTLRCSPKSGHDTVSWYQQALGQGPQFIFQYYEEEERQRGNFPDRFSGHQFPNYSSELNVNALLLGDSALYLCASSLVRGAAEAFFGQGTRLTVV.

This sequence joins TRBV5-4 and TRBJ1-3; a weak D match, TRBD1 (6 bases). The germline V gene encodes CDR1 SGHNT and CDR2 YYREEE (reference sequence). The CDR3 contains 15 residues. V was trimmed by 2 bases and J by 3 bases, leaving 12 bases between them. CDR3: CASSFPGADGNTIYF. CDR3 coding DNA: TGTGCCAGCAGCTTCCCGGGGGCGGATGGAAACACCATATATTTT.

The V gene is TRBV14, the J gene TRBJ2-4; TRBD2 might be the D (6 bases). In germline, CDR1 is SGHDN, CDR2 FVKESK. The CDR3 contains 14 residues. V lost 5 bases and J lost 7, with 15 bases in between. The CDR3, as DNA: TGTGCCAGCAGCTCCTTTGGAGGGCCGAACATTCAGTACTTC. This sequence encodes CASSSFGGPNIQYF.

The chain joins TRBV16 to TRBJ1-2; tentatively, D is TRBD1 (5 bases). This CDR3 is built from 12 residues. V lost 4 bases and J 6 bases, leaving 9 bases between the germline ends. Germline V lookup: CDR1 KGHSY, CDR2 FQNENV. The CDR3 region is CASSPQGHGYTF. CDR3 coding DNA: TGTGCCAGCAGCCCTCAGGGTCATGGCTACACCTTC.

To note about this clone: Within the sample, other DNA sequences also encode this same CDR3. CDR3 sequence (DNA): TGCGCCAGCAGCTTGGGGGGCGCCGGGGAGCTGTTTTTT. This sequence encodes CASSLGGAGELFF. The chain recombines TRBV5-1 with TRBJ2-2; D is possibly TRBD1 (5 bases). V was trimmed by 0 bases and J by 6 bases, leaving 6 bases between them. Germline V gene lookup returns CDR1 SGHRS and CDR2 YFSETQ. This CDR3 comprises 13 residues. Full variable domain (missing parts from reference TRBV5-1 and TRBJ2-2): KAGVTQTPRYLIKTRGQQVTLSCSPISGHRSVSWYQQTPGQGLQFLFEYFSETQRNKGNFPGRFSGRQFSNSRSEMNVSTLELGDSALYLCASSLGGAGELFFGEGSRLTVL.

Remarks on this clone: This specimen includes other DNA sequences encoding the same CDR3. V is TRBV27 and J is TRBJ2-1, with TRBD1 identical over 9 bases. CDR1 and CDR2 from the germline V gene are MNHEY and SMNVEV (reference sequence). Trimming at V came to 3 bases and at J to 4 bases, leaving 4 bases not matched to a gene. This CDR3 contains 15 residues. CDR3 region: CASSFSGQGYNEQFF. For the CDR3, the DNA is TGTGCCAGCAGTTTCTCTGGACAGGGGTACAATGAGCAGTTCTTC.

This chain joins TRBV5-6 and TRBJ2-2; 9 bases match TRBD2. Looked up from germline, CDR1 is SGHDT and CDR2 is YYEEEE. V gave up 4 bases and J gave up 3 bases; unmatched junction bases: 7. The CDR3 is 16 residues long. The CDR3 is CASSPGTSLDTGELFF. The CDR3 nucleotides are TGTGCCAGCAGCCCCGGGACTAGCCTCGACACCGGGGAGCTGTTTTTT.

CDR3 region: CASSLRGLTDTQYF. The CDR3, as DNA: TGTGCCAGCAGTTTAAGGGGGCTCACAGATACGCAGTATTTT. This chain uses TRBV27 with TRBJ2-3, with 7 bases fitting TRBD1. Germline assignment: CDR1 MNHEY and CDR2 SMNVEV (reference sequence). The CDR3 totals 14 residues. The V segment lost 2 bases and the J segment 2 bases; nucleotides outside the gene matches: 1.

The chain combines TRBV19 with TRBJ2-7; 7 bases are a match to TRBD1. V shed 0 bases, J shed 2 bases, and the junction held 7 bases outside the gene matches. The V gene's germline CDR1 is LNHDA and CDR2 SQIVND (reference sequence). The CDR3 is 16 amino acids. The CDR3: CASSIDEGGGTYEQYF. The CDR3 nucleotides are TGTGCCAGTAGTATAGATGAAGGGGGCGGAACCTACGAGCAGTACTTC. Variable domain in full (rest from reference TRBV19 and TRBJ2-7): DGGITQSPKYLFRKEGQNVTLSCEQNLNHDAMYWYRQDPGQGLRLIYYSQIVNDFQKGDIAEGYSVSREKKESFPLTVTSAQKNPTAFYLCASSIDEGGGTYEQYFGPGTRLTVT.